This T cell receptor beta chain was captured by sequencing in a study of long-term antiretroviral therapy in people with HIV. Study outcomes and limitations: Clones showing expansion before ART dominated the repertoire at all time points. Relative to transplant donor controls, diversity remained lower despite increasing after ART. Drawn between about 2004 and 2017, the blood was possibly obtained under older ART regimens.

The CDR3 has 16 residues. The germline CDR1 and CDR2 sequences are LNHDA and SQIVND (reference sequence). Trimming cost V 3 bases and J 3 bases, with 17 bases left between them. Comments on this clone: The antigen is unknown.

With survey level as its setting, the immunoSEQ assay was v3.0. TCRdb's copy holds only in-frame clones and misses some; the assay was immunoSEQ multiplex PCR. The sample contains some 29,000 clones, approximately 88% of which appear only once. The study used samples holding about 0.9-10 million cryopreserved PBMC before DNA extraction. This TCR was recovered from a woman aged 18-35 years with HIV. This material consisted of unsorted PBMCs, taken 0.5 years after starting antiretroviral therapy. This chain joins TRBV19 and TRBJ1-2; D might be TRBD1 (5 bases). CDR3 coding DNA: TGTGCCAGTAGTATTCAATCCTCCGGGACCTACTATGGCTACACCTTC. It specifies CASSIQSSGTYYGYTF.